Reported below is one T cell receptor (beta chain). This record comes from a study of shared clonotypes between healthy human individuals. Study-wide background: CD4 naive and CD4 memory each took three plates per donor, while CD8 naive took two and CD8 memory one.

Deep was the level used in running the assay. Generated by immunoSEQ multiplex PCR, the TCRdb table keeps only in-frame clones and is missing some. The table has millions of clones, roughly 94% seen once; the top ten hold 0.1% to 0.15%. V lost 0 bases and J 4 bases, leaving 13 bases between the germline ends. From germline, CDR1 is LGHNA and CDR2 YSLEER. The CDR3 loop spans 16 amino acids. Sequencing was carried out using naive CD4+ T cells sorted from blood. As to subset: CD45RA+ positively selected. The J gene is TRBJ1-3, the V gene TRBV4-3, with TRBD1 as a possible D gene (5 bases). The origin of this receptor is a man aged 18 to 30 in good health. The CDR3 here is CASSQDPSGDGNTIYF. The CDR3 DNA reads as TGCGCCAGCAGCCAAGATCCTTCCGGGGACGGAAACACCATATATTTT.